Below, 10 T cell receptor beta chains from the same sample are listed, as sequenced in a study of T cells in Graves' hyperthyroidism and ophthalmopathy. Amplified regions were TCR beta CDR3 sequences from RNA transcripts. The HTBI primer set drove a first-round RT-PCR of the TCR CDR3. Each CDR3 protein is one row after TCRdb ran MiXCR on the multiplex PCR reads. The table has about 360,000 distinct CDR3 sequences, about 13% seen once; the top ten hold around a tenth. Source material: blood. All receptors come from a woman between 18 and 29 years old with Graves' hyperthyroidism.

This clonotype came up many times. The CDR3 DNA sequence: TGTGCCATCAGCGGGGGACAGGGGCGCGACGAGCAGTACTTC. Translated, it gives CAISGGQGRDEQYF. The gene calls are TRBV10-3 and TRBJ2-7; 10 bases match TRBD1. The CDR3 contains 14 residues. Unmatched junction bases numbered 7, after V lost 6 bases and J lost 5 bases. Germline V gene sequence: CDR1 ENHRY, CDR2 SYGVKD.

In its sample, this clonotype was seen many times. The chain uses TRBV25-1 and TRBJ2-7, with D maybe TRBD1 (6 bases). Per the germline V gene, CDR1 is MGHDK and CDR2 is SYGVNS. Trimming left V 3 bases short and J 1 base short, with 10 bases between. The CDR3 is 14 amino acids. The chain's CDR3 is CASSDSRGSYEQYF. CDR3 DNA sequence: TGTGCCAGCAGTGATTCCAGGGGTTCCTACGAGCAGTACTTC.

This clonotype was recorded many times. V and J are TRBV30 and TRBJ2-3, with TRBD1 as a possible D gene (5 bases). From germline, CDR1 is GTSNPN and CDR2 SVGIG (reference sequence). Trimming took 1 base from V and 3 from J, leaving 14 bases between them. CDR3 length: 15 residues. CDR3 bases: TGTGCCTGGAGTGGGGGCCTCGATTGGACAGATACGCAGTATTTT. This codes for CAWSGGLDWTDTQYF. The full variable domain, completed using reference TRBV30 and TRBJ2-3, is SQTIHQWPATLVQPVGSPLSLECTVEGTSNPNLYWYRQAAGRGLQLLFYSVGIGQISSEVPQNLSASRPQDRQFILSSKKLLLSDSGFYLCAWSGGLDWTDTQYFGPGTRLTVL.

This clonotype has ten or more counts. The V and J genes are TRBV19 and TRBJ1-4, with no clear D. Germline lookup yields CDR1 LNHDA and CDR2 SQIVND (reference sequence). The CDR3 sequence is 16 residues long. The V and J ends lost 6 bases and 4 bases respectively, with 18 bases between them. The CDR3 bases are TGTGCCAGTAGCACTTACCTCGGAAGGTTTAATGAAAAACTGTTTTTT. Amino acid sequence: CASSTYLGRFNEKLFF.

The chain has TRBV7-9 and TRBJ1-1, with 8 bases lining up with TRBD1. The V segment lost 0 bases and the J segment 3 bases; nucleotides outside the gene matches: 0. CDR1 and CDR2 (germline): SEHNR, FQNEAQ (reference sequence). The length of the CDR3 is 14 residues. CDR3 loop: CASSLADRDTEAFF. In nucleotides, the CDR3 is TGTGCCAGCAGCTTAGCGGACAGGGACACTGAAGCTTTCTTT.

The rearrangement links TRBV4-3 to TRBJ2-3; 8 bases map to TRBD2. The junction had 9 bases not matched to a gene; V was cut back by 3 bases and J by 7 bases. Germline CDR1 and CDR2: LGHNA and YSLEER. The CDR3 is 15 residues long. The CDR3 here is CASSHESGSLYTQYF. The CDR3 nucleotides read TGCGCCAGCAGCCATGAAAGCGGGAGCCTCTATACGCAGTATTTT.

This clonotype has a handful of counts. The chain uses TRBV19 and TRBJ1-1; 7 nucleotides match TRBD1. CDR3 length: 14 residues. J lost 1 base, V lost 11 bases, and 10 bases had no gene match. Germline V CDR1 and CDR2: LNHDA, SQIVND (reference sequence). The chain's CDR3 is CASQGQPSNTEAFF. The DNA for the CDR3 is TGTGCCTCCCAGGGACAGCCCTCGAACACTGAAGCTTTCTTT.

Many counts were recorded for this clonotype. The rearrangement links TRBV6-2 or TRBV6-3 to TRBJ2-1; 12 bases match TRBD2. CDR1 is MNHEY and CDR2 is SVGEGT in the germline V gene. The junction had 4 bases not matched to a gene; V was cut back by 4 bases and J by 6 bases. This CDR3 has 15 amino acids. CDR3: CASSSSGGALNEQFF. Here the CDR3 DNA reads TGTGCCAGCAGTTCTAGCGGGGGGGCCCTCAATGAGCAGTTCTTC.

This clonotype has at least ten counts. The J gene is TRBJ1-1, the V gene TRBV6-1, with TRBD1 as a possible D gene (5 bases). Germline V CDR1 and CDR2: MNHNS, SASEGT. The CDR3 sequence is 13 residues long. V dropped 6 bases and J dropped 6 bases, with 14 bases sitting between them. The chain's CDR3 is CASRKRGGAEAFF. The CDR3 coding sequence is TGTGCCAGCAGAAAAAGAGGAGGGGCTGAAGCTTTCTTT.

This clonotype was observed a handful of times. This is likely a read error, given that the CDR3 carries no conserved phenylalanine or tryptophan at its end. This chain connects TRBV29-1 to TRBJ2-3; no firm D call. Germline CDR1 is SQVTM and CDR2 is ANQGSEA. Trimming shortened V by 7 bases and J by 1 base, and 21 bases separated the two germline ends. CDR3 length: 16 residues. CDR3 bases: TGCAGCGCCCCTTTCCCTCGGTCCTCAGGCACAGATACGCAGTATTCT. Translating gives CSAPFPRSSGTDTQYS.